What follows are 9 T cell receptor beta chains derived from one specimen sequenced in a study of T cell responses to AZD1222 COVID-19 vaccine. Profiling relied on immunoSEQ multiplex PCR, and the TCRdb table lists in-frame clones only, not all of them. The sample yields some 190,000 clones, 92% seen once. This sample comprised peripheral blood, obtained 28 days after the second AZD1222 dose. These receptors came from an adult who received the AZD1222 COVID-19 vaccine.

The chain links TRBV5-4 to TRBJ2-5, with D possibly matching TRBD2 (5 bases). The CDR3 spans 14 residues. V was trimmed by 0 bases and J by 0 bases, leaving 6 bases between them. Germline CDR1 SGHNT, CDR2 YYREEE (reference sequence). DNA of the CDR3: TGTGCCAGCAGCTTGGTGGACTACCAAGAGACCCAGTACTTC. Translated, it gives CASSLVDYQETQYF. The entire variable domain, with the rest obtained from reference TRBV5-4 and TRBJ2-5, is as follows: ETGVTQSPTHLIKTRGQQVTLRCSSQSGHNTVSWYQQALGQGPQFIFQYYREEENGRGNFPPRFSGLQFPNYSSELNVNALELDDSALYLCASSLVDYQETQYFGPGTRLLVL.

This clone showed up just once. This chain connects TRBV9 to TRBJ2-1, with D maybe TRBD1 (8 bases). Germline V lookup: CDR1 SGDLS, CDR2 YYNGEE. The CDR3 has 15 amino acids. The V end lost 4 bases, the J end lost 5 bases, and 16 bases lay between the germline ends. DNA of the CDR3: TGTGCCAGCAGCCCCCAGGGGGCGGGGGACAATGAGCAGTTCTTC. Translated: CASSPQGAGDNEQFF. Combining the CDR3 with reference TRBV9 and TRBJ2-1 gives the whole variable domain DSGVTQTPKHLITATGQRVTLRCSPRSGDLSVYWYQQSLDQGLQFLIQYYNGEERAKGNILERFSAQQFPDLHSELNLSSLELGDSALYFCASSPQGAGDNEQFFGPGTRLTVL.

The genes are TRBV30 and TRBJ2-1, with unresolved D. The V and J ends lost 2 bases and 15 bases respectively, with 14 bases between them. This CDR3 comprises 11 residues. CDR1 and CDR2 (germline): GTSNPN, SVGIG (reference sequence). For the CDR3, the DNA is TGTGCCTGGAGTTTCCGGGCCCAGTGGTTCTTC. Protein product: CAWSFRAQWFF.

This rearrangement joins TRBV4-1 to TRBJ2-2, with D perhaps matching TRBD1 (6 bases). V dropped 1 base and J dropped 4 bases, with 13 bases sitting between them. The germline gives CDR1 MGHRA, CDR2 YSYEKL. The CDR3 is 16 residues long. The CDR3 nucleotides read TGCGCCAGCAGCCAAGCCAGGGGTTGGAGCACCGGGGAGCTGTTTTTT. Translating it yields CASSQARGWSTGELFF.

The chain recombines TRBV18 with TRBJ2-7, with D hard to call. The V end lost 1 base, the J end lost 0 bases, and 7 bases lay between the germline ends. CDR1 is KGHSH, CDR2 LQKENI, per germline. This CDR3 has 14 amino acids. CDR3 in amino acids: CASSPLQASYEQYF. Written as DNA, the CDR3 is TGTGCCAGCTCACCACTCCAGGCCTCCTACGAGCAGTACTTC.

Concerning this clone: Relative to the germline gene, one junction end is altered; a read error may explain this. The chain couples TRBV19 to TRBJ1-2; D gene ambiguous. CDR3 size: 13 residues. The germline V gene encodes CDR1 LNHDA and CDR2 SQIVND (reference sequence). CDR3 DNA: TGTGCCAGTACCTCGAGGGCAGGAACTAGAATCGTCTTC. It encodes CASTSRAGTRIVF.

CDR3 amino acids: CASSKPPDGYTF. The CDR3 DNA follows: TGTGCCAGCAGTAAACCCCCCGATGGCTACACCTTC. V is TRBV12-3 or TRBV12-4 and J is TRBJ1-2; D is unresolved. The CDR3 is 12 amino acids. The V and J ends lost 5 bases and 6 bases respectively, with 10 bases between them.

This chain uses TRBV5-5 with TRBJ1-2; 9 bases match TRBD1. Losses at the gene ends were 0 bases for V and 1 base for J; bases not matched to a gene: 7. The CDR3 runs to 17 residues. From germline, CDR1 is SGHKS and CDR2 YYEKEE (reference sequence). CDR3 coding DNA: TGTGCCAGCAGCTTGGACTCCGGGACAGGGAATAACTATGGCTACACCTTC. It specifies CASSLDSGTGNNYGYTF.

The V and J genes are TRBV4-2 and TRBJ2-7; D gene unclear. Germline values: CDR1 LGHNA, CDR2 YNFKEQ. The ends were cut back, 1 base at V and 2 bases at J, with 12 bases in the middle. CDR3 length: 15 residues. The CDR3 region is CASSQGFPIPYEQYF. The CDR3 region has the DNA TGTGCCAGCAGCCAAGGTTTCCCAATCCCCTACGAGCAGTACTTC.